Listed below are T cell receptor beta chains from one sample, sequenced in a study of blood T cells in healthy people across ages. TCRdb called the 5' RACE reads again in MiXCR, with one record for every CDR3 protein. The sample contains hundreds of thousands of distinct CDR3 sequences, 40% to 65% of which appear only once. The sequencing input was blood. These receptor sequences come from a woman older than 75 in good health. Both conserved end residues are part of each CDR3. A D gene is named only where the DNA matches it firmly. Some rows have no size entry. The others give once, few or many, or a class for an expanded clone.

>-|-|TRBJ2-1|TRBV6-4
CASSRTGTNNEQFF
TGTGCCAGCAGTCGAACAGGGACGAACAATGAGCAGTTCTTC
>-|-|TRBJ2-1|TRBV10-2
CASMGLALGFPDEQFF
TGCGCCAGCATGGGACTGGCTCTAGGCTTCCCCGATGAGCAGTTCTTC
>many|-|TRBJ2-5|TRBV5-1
CASSLFRAAQETQYF
TGCGCCAGCAGCTTGTTTCGGGCAGCTCAAGAGACCCAGTACTTC
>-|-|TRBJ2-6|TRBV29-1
CSVGGEAAPTIPGANVLTF
TGCAGCGTTGGGGGGGAGGCGGCTCCTACTATACCTGGGGCCAACGTCCTGACTTTC
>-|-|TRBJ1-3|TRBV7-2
CASSFFNTIYF
TGTGCCAGCAGCTTTTTTAACACCATATATTTT
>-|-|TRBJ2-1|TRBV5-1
CASSLAPTGLSSYNEQFF
TGCGCCAGCAGCTTAGCACCGACAGGTTTGAGCTCCTACAATGAGCAGTTCTTC
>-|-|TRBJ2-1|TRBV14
CASSQGLARGTYNEQFF
TGTGCCAGCAGCCAGGGGCTAGCGAGAGGCACCTACAATGAGCAGTTCTTC
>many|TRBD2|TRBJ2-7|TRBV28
CASSFSLAGLSYEQYF
TGTGCCAGCAGTTTTAGCCTAGCGGGCCTCTCCTACGAGCAGTACTTC
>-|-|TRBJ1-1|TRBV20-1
CSASQLTANTEAFF
TGCAGTGCTAGCCAATTGACAGCGAACACTGAAGCTTTCTTT
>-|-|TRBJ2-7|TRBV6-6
CASSSIYEQYF
TGTGCCAGCTCCTCCATCTACGAGCAGTACTTC
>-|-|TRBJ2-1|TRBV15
CATRLDSYNEQFF
TGTGCCACCAGATTAGACAGCTACAATGAGCAGTTCTTC
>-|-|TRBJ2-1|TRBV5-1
CASRPSAGEQFF
TGCGCCAGCAGACCTAGCGCCGGTGAGCAGTTCTTC
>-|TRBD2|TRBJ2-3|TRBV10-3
CAISEGAGGPGTDTQYF
TGTGCCATCAGTGAGGGAGCGGGAGGGCCGGGCACAGATACGCAGTATTTT
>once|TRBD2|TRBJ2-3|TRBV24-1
CATSDWASGASTDTQYF
TGTGCCACCAGTGATTGGGCTAGCGGGGCCAGCACAGATACGCAGTATTTT
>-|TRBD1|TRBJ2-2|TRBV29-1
CSVHKSGGDAGELFF
TGCAGCGTCCATAAGTCAGGGGGAGATGCCGGGGAGCTGTTTTTT
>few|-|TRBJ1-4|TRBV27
CASSQYATNEKLFF
TGTGCCAGCAGCCAATATGCAACTAATGAAAAACTGTTTTTT
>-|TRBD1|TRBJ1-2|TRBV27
CASSSLGQRAGYTF
TGTGCCAGCAGTTCCCTGGGACAGCGAGCCGGCTACACCTTC
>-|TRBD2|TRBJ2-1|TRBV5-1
CASSFPSGGAENEQFF
TGCGCCAGCAGCTTTCCCAGCGGGGGGGCCGAAAATGAGCAGTTCTTC